This T cell receptor (beta chain) derives from a study of CD8+CD57+ T cells in acquired aplastic anemia. Study summary: The mean DNA yield obtained from sorted CD4+ and CD8+ cells came to 3.2 ug. There were about 11 million reads, on average, for CD4+ cells from healthy donors.

Genomic DNA, serving as template, underwent TCR beta VDJ and CDR3 profiling. MiXCR, run by TCRdb on the reads, gives a single entry per CDR3 protein. The sample lists around 400,000 distinct CDR3 sequences, around 72% occurring once. CDR1 is SEHNR and CDR2 is FQNEAQ in the germline V gene (reference sequence). This CDR3 is built from 14 residues. Of note for this clonotype: The junction and the germline gene differ at one end; a read error may be behind it.

V and J are TRBV7-9 and TRBJ2-1, with TRBD1 matching 9 bases. Input material: sorted CD4+, CD8+, or CD8+CD57+ T cells (not recorded which) from PBMCs. The sequence was obtained from a human donor in good health, serving as a control. Here the CDR3 DNA reads TGTGCCAGCAGTCCCAGGACAGGGGCCAATCAGCACCAGTTC. Its translation is CASSPRTGANQHQF.